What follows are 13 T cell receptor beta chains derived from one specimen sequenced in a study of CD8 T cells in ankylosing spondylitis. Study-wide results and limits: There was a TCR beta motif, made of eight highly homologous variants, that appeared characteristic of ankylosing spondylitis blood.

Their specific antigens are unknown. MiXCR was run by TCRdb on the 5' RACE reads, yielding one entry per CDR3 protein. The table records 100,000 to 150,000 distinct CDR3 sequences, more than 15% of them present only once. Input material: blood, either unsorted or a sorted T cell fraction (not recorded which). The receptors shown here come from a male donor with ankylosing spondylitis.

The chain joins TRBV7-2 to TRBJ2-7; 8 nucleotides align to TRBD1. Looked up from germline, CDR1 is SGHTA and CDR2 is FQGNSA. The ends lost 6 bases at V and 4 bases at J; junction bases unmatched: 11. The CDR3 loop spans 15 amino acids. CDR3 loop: CASSRSGGFLYEQYF. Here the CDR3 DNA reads TGTGCCAGCAGTCGGTCAGGGGGCTTCCTTTACGAGCAGTACTTC.

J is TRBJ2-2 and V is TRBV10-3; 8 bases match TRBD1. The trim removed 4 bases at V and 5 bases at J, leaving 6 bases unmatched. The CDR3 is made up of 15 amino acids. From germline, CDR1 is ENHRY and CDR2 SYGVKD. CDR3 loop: CAISGRTGRTGELFF. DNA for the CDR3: TGTGCCATCAGTGGGAGGACAGGGCGGACCGGGGAGCTGTTTTTT.

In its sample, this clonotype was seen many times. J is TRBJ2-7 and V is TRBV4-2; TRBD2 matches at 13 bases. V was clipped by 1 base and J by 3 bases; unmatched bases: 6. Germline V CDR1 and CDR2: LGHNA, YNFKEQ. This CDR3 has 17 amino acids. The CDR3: CASSQATGLAGVYEQYF. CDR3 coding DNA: TGTGCCAGCAGCCAAGCCACTGGACTAGCGGGAGTCTACGAGCAGTACTTC.

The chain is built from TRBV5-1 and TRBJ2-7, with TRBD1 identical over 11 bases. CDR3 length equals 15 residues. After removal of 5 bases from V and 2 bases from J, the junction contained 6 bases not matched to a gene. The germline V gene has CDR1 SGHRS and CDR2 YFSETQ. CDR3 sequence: CASRPGQGGTYEQYF. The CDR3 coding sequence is TGCGCCAGCAGACCGGGACAGGGGGGTACCTACGAGCAGTACTTC.

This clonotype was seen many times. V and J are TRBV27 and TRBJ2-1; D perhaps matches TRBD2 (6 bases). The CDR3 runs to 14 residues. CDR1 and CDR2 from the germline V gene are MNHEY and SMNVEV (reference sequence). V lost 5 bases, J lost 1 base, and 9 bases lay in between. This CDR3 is CASSPGSSYNEQFF. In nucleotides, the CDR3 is TGTGCCAGCAGTCCCGGGAGTTCCTACAATGAGCAGTTCTTC.

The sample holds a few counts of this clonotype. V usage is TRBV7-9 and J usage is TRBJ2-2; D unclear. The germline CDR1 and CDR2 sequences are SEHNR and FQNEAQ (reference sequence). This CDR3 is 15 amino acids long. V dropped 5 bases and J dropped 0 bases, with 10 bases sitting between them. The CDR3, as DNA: TGTGCCAGCAGCCTAATCGGCGCGAACACCGGGGAGCTGTTTTTT. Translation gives CASSLIGANTGELFF.

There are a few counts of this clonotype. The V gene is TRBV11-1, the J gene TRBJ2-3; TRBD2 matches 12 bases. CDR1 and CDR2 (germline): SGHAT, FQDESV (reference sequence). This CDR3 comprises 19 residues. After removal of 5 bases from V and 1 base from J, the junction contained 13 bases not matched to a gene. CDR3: CASSESLAGGRIRTDTQYF. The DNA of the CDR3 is TGTGCCAGCAGCGAGAGCCTAGCGGGAGGGCGAATCCGCACAGATACGCAGTATTTT.

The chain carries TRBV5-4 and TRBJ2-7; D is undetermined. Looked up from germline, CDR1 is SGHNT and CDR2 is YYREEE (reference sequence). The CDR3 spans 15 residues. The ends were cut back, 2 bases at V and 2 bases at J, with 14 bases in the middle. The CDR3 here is CASSFRHSQTYEQYF. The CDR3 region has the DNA TGTGCCAGCAGCTTCCGGCACTCCCAGACCTACGAGCAGTACTTC.

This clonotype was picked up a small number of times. The CDR3 region has the DNA TGCAGTGCTAGTGGGGACAGTAACACTGAAGCTTTCTTT. Protein product: CSASGDSNTEAFF. The genes are TRBV20-1 and TRBJ1-1; 7 nucleotides align to TRBD1. This CDR3 contains 13 residues. Trimming cost V 3 bases and J 2 bases; bases outside gene matches: 3. The germline CDR1 and CDR2 sequences are DFQATT and SNEGSKA (reference sequence).

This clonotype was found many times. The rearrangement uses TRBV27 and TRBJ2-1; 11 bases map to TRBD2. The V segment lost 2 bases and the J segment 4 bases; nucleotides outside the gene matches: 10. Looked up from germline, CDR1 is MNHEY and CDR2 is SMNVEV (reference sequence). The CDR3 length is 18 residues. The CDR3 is CASSLTLPGTSGYNEQFF. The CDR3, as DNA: TGTGCCAGCAGTTTAACCCTTCCCGGGACTAGCGGTTACAATGAGCAGTTCTTC.

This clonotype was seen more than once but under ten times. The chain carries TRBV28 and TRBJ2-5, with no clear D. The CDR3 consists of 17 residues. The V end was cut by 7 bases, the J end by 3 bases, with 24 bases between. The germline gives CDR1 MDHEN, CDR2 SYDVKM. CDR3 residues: CASNPPIRSGYKETQYF. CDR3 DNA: TGTGCCAGCAACCCTCCAATCCGGTCGGGTTACAAAGAGACCCAGTACTTC.

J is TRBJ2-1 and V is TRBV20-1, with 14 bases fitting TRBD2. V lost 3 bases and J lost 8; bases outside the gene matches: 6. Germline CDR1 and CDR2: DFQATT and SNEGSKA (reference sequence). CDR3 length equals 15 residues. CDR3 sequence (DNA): TGCAGTGCTAGGCTTGGGACTAGCGGGAGTCATGAGCAGTTCTTC. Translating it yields CSARLGTSGSHEQFF.

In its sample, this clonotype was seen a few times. The CDR3 spells CASSYGLTYEQYF. As DNA, the CDR3 is TGTGCCAGCAGTTACGGGCTTACCTACGAGCAGTACTTC. This chain links TRBV6-2 or TRBV6-3 with TRBJ2-7; D is unclear. This CDR3 has 13 residues. CDR1 is MNHEY and CDR2 is SVGEGT in the germline V gene. V was shortened by 2 bases and J by 2 bases, with 7 bases between the two germline ends.